The 15 T cell receptor beta chains below were found in one sample sequenced in a study of blood T cell repertoires in COVID-19. Clones were sequenced by immunoSEQ multiplex PCR, and TCRdb holds only the in-frame ones, with some missing. Of about 260,000 clones listed, 80% to 90% are singletons. The sample taken for sequencing was peripheral blood. Receptors originate from a woman aged 40 to 55 who had recovered from COVID-19.

This clone has just a few counts. V gene TRBV5-1 combines with J gene TRBJ2-3; 7 bases fit TRBD2. The ends lost 0 bases at V and 9 bases at J; junction bases unmatched: 13. From germline, CDR1 is SGHRS and CDR2 YFSETQ. The CDR3 covers 16 residues. CDR3 coding DNA: TGCGCCAGCAGCTTGGGTCTAAGGGACTACACATCCACGCAGTATTTT. It translates to CASSLGLRDYTSTQYF.

V gene TRBV18 combines with J gene TRBJ1-2; D is unclear. Germline CDR1 KGHSH, CDR2 LQKENI. Trimming stripped 2 bases from V and 3 bases from J, with 10 bases between. The CDR3 is 14 residues long. The CDR3 nucleotides are TGTGCCAGCTCACCATCCCCGGGTTACTATGGCTACACCTTC. It encodes CASSPSPGYYGYTF.

J is TRBJ1-5 and V is TRBV30; D not certain. The CDR3 covers 13 residues. V dropped 4 bases and J dropped 2 bases, with 9 bases sitting between them. Germline values: CDR1 GTSNPN, CDR2 SVGIG (reference sequence). The CDR3: CAWTGSGNQPQHF. CDR3 nucleotide sequence: TGTGCCTGGACGGGGAGCGGCAATCAGCCCCAGCATTTT.

On this clone itself: Other nucleotide sequences from this sample produce the same CDR3. The V and J genes are TRBV30 and TRBJ2-5; tentative D call: TRBD2 (6 bases). V was pared by 4 bases and J by 5 bases, with 11 bases between. The CDR3 contains 12 residues. Germline CDR1 GTSNPN, CDR2 SVGIG (reference sequence). CDR3 loop: CAWNQGLETQYF. The CDR3, as DNA: TGTGCCTGGAATCAGGGACTCGAGACCCAGTACTTC.

The rearrangement uses TRBV19 and TRBJ1-1; D is ambiguous. There are 17 residues in the CDR3. Trimming took off 7 bases at V and 0 bases at J, with 21 bases between the two ends. In germline, CDR1 is LNHDA, CDR2 SQIVND (reference sequence). The CDR3 loop is CASTPYPEKYMNTEAFF. CDR3 bases: TGTGCCAGTACCCCCTATCCGGAGAAATACATGAACACTGAAGCTTTCTTT. The full variable domain, in which reference TRBV19 and TRBJ1-1 provide the parts outside the CDR3, is DGGITQSPKYLFRKEGQNVTLSCEQNLNHDAMYWYRQDPGQGLRLIYYSQIVNDFQKGDIAEGYSVSREKKESFPLTVTSAQKNPTAFYLCASTPYPEKYMNTEAFFGQGTRLTVV.

The chain joins TRBV15 to TRBJ2-3, with D perhaps TRBD1 (6 bases). Trimming stripped 2 bases from V and 4 bases from J, with 10 bases between. This CDR3 has 14 amino acids. Per the germline V gene, CDR1 is LNHNV and CDR2 is YYDKDF (reference sequence). CDR3 in amino acids: CATSRQGIADTQYF. The CDR3 DNA is TGTGCCACCAGCAGACAGGGGATCGCAGATACGCAGTATTTT. Variable domain in full (rest from reference TRBV15 and TRBJ2-3): DAMVIQNPRYQVTQFGKPVTLSCSQTLNHNVMYWYQQKSSQAPKLLFHYYDKDFNNEADTPDNFQSRRPNTSFCFLDIRSPGLGDTAMYLCATSRQGIADTQYFGPGTRLTVL.

The chain is built from TRBV6-6 and TRBJ1-1, with 7 bases aligning to TRBD1. CDR1 is MNHNY, CDR2 SVGAGI, per germline (reference sequence). This CDR3 has 14 amino acids. CDR3 protein: CAIDRDVMNTEAFF. CDR3 nucleotide sequence: TGTGCGATCGACAGGGATGTGATGAACACTGAAGCTTTCTTT.

This sequence joins TRBV2 and TRBJ2-4; 8 bases are shared with TRBD2. Trimming removed 7 bases from V and 15 bases from J; junction bases left unmatched: 20. The CDR3 is 15 amino acids. Germline V gene lookup returns CDR1 SNHLY and CDR2 FYNNEI. DNA of the CDR3: TGTGCCAGCACCGAGACTGCGGGGGGCCGTCCCCAGCCGTACTTC. This codes for CASTETAGGRPQPYF.

This chain connects TRBV7-2 to TRBJ2-2; the D is unclear. The V end was cut by 6 bases, the J end by 0 bases, with 17 bases between. This CDR3 is built from 17 residues. The germline V gene has CDR1 SGHTA and CDR2 FQGNSA. The CDR3, as DNA: TGTGCCAGCAGTCCCTCCCCACAGCACGCGAACACCGGGGAGCTGTTTTTT. This translates into CASSPSPQHANTGELFF.

The chain is built from TRBV30 and TRBJ1-2; D not resolved. The CDR3 extends over 12 amino acids. Germline lookup yields CDR1 GTSNPN and CDR2 SVGIG (reference sequence). V dropped 6 bases and J dropped 5 bases, with 13 bases sitting between them. CDR3 sequence reads: CACQQRAYGYTF. DNA for the CDR3: TGTGCCTGCCAGCAGCGGGCGTATGGCTACACCTTC.

The rearrangement links TRBV5-4 to TRBJ2-2, with a possible D match to TRBD1 (6 bases). The CDR3 runs to 13 residues. The germline V and J ends were trimmed by 4 bases and 9 bases, with 13 bases remaining between them. Germline CDR1 SGHNT, CDR2 YYREEE (reference sequence). CDR3 residues: CASSGLRGRELFF. The CDR3 DNA follows: TGTGCCAGCAGCGGCCTCAGGGGACGGGAGCTGTTTTTT.

V gene TRBV10-2 combines with J gene TRBJ1-1; D is undetermined. This CDR3 comprises 12 residues. CDR1 is WSHSY and CDR2 is SAAADI in the germline V gene. Trimming shortened V by 6 bases and J by 6 bases, and 11 bases separated the two germline ends. In DNA, the CDR3 is TGCGCCAGCAGCACAGCTATCCCTGAAGCTTTCTTT. It encodes CASSTAIPEAFF.

The V gene is TRBV5-1, the J gene TRBJ1-2, with 8 nucleotides matching TRBD1. Unmatched junction bases numbered 8, after V lost 4 bases and J lost 3 bases. Germline loops: CDR1 SGHRS, CDR2 YFSETQ. The CDR3 is 15 residues long. CDR3 nucleotides: TGCGCCAGCAGCGCCGGTGGACAGGGAGACTATGGCTACACCTTC. Translation gives CASSAGGQGDYGYTF. Looking up the rest from reference TRBV5-1 and TRBJ1-2 gives the full variable domain: KAGVTQTPRYLIKTRGQQVTLSCSPISGHRSVSWYQQTPGQGLQFLFEYFSETQRNKGNFPGRFSGRQFSNSRSEMNVSTLELGDSALYLCASSAGGQGDYGYTFGSGTRLTVV.

Written as DNA, the CDR3 is TGTGCCAGCAGTTACGGCCAGGGGGCCCGATACGAGCAGTACTTC. This sequence encodes CASSYGQGARYEQYF. The chain couples TRBV6-5 to TRBJ2-7, with TRBD1 matching over 8 bases. The J segment lost 4 bases and the V segment lost 2 bases, leaving 7 bases of the junction unmatched. Germline V gene data show CDR1 as MNHEY and CDR2 as SVGAGI. The CDR3 length is 15 residues.

This chain connects TRBV11-2 to TRBJ2-7; D gene uncertain. V shed 4 bases and J shed 0 bases, with 7 bases lying between them. Germline V CDR1 and CDR2: SGHAT, FQNNGV. This CDR3 comprises 13 residues. The CDR3 is CASSYIFSYEQYF. DNA of the CDR3: TGTGCCAGCAGCTACATATTCTCCTACGAGCAGTACTTC.